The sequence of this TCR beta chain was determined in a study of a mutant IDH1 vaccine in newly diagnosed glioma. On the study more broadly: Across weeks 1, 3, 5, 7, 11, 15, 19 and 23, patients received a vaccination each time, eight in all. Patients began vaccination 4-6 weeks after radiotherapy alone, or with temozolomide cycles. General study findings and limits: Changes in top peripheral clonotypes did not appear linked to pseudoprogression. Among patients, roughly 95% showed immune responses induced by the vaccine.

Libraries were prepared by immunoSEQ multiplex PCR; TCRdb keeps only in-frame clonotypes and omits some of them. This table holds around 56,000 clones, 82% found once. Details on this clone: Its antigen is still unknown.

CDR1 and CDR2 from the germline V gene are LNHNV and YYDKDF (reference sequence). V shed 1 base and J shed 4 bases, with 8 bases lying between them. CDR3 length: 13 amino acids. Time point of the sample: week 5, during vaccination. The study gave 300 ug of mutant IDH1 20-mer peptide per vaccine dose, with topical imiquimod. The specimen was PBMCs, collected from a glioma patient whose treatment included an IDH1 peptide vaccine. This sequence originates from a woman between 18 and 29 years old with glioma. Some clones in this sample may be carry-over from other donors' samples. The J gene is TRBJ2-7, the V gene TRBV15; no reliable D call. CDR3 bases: TGTGCCACCAGCAGAGGGCTGGCGTACGAGCAGTACTTC. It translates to CATSRGLAYEQYF.